These T cell receptor beta chains were read from a single sample in a study of blood T cells in healthy people across ages. TCRdb processed the 5' RACE reads anew with MiXCR; each CDR3 protein has one entry. Of 700,000 or so distinct CDR3 sequences in the sample, 22% were seen once. The specimen was blood. These receptors all stem from a man between 65 and 85 years old in good health. The CDR3 runs from the conserved cysteine through the conserved F or W. A D gene is named only where the DNA matches it firmly. Part of the rows lack a size; the others show once, few, many or a class for expanded clones.

J	V	D	size	CDR3	DNA
TRBJ2-1	TRBV18	TRBD2	.	CASSKAVGEGAYNEQFF	TGTGCCAGCTCAAAGGCGGTCGGGGAGGGCGCCTACAATGAGCAGTTCTTC
TRBJ1-2	TRBV12-3/TRBV12-4	.	.	CASSLVTNYGYTF	TGTGCCAGCAGTTTAGTGACAAACTATGGCTACACCTTC
TRBJ2-7	TRBV20-1	TRBD2	.	CSARVVAGSSYEQYF	TGCAGTGCTAGAGTCGTAGCGGGGAGCTCCTACGAGCAGTACTTC
TRBJ1-1	TRBV5-5	.	.	CASSFGVSKNTEAFF	TGTGCCAGCAGCTTCGGGGTCTCCAAGAACACTGAAGCTTTCTTT
TRBJ1-1	TRBV20-1	TRBD1	.	CSASERTGVTEAFF	TGCAGTGCTAGCGAAAGGACAGGGGTAACTGAAGCTTTCTTT
TRBJ1-4	TRBV3-1	.	.	CASSQRGGNEKLFF	TGTGCCAGCAGCCAAAGGGGAGGGAATGAAAAACTGTTTTTT
TRBJ2-5	TRBV5-1	.	.	CASSLGLALVQETQYF	TGCGCCAGCAGCTTGGGTCTGGCCCTGGTCCAAGAGACCCAGTACTTC
TRBJ1-2	TRBV6-5	.	.	CASSYRQLGGYTF	TGTGCCAGCAGTTACCGGCAACTCGGTGGCTACACCTTC
TRBJ2-4	TRBV5-1	TRBD2	few	CASSPPTSANIQYF	TGCGCCAGCAGCCCCCCGACTAGCGCAAACATTCAGTACTTC
TRBJ2-5	TRBV18	TRBD1	.	CASSPQDRETQYF	TGTGCCAGCTCACCCCAGGACAGGGAGACCCAGTACTTC
TRBJ2-3	TRBV7-2	.	once	CASSLGGLGTDTQYF	TGTGCCAGCAGCTTAGGAGGTCTCGGCACAGATACGCAGTATTTT
TRBJ1-2	TRBV27	.	few	CASSGGRVHGYTF	TGTGCCAGCAGCGGGGGCCGGGTCCATGGCTACACCTTC
TRBJ1-5	TRBV19	.	.	CASSVPGRLNQPQHF	TGTGCCAGTAGTGTCCCGGGGCGGCTAAATCAGCCCCAGCATTTT
TRBJ2-5	TRBV12-3/TRBV12-4	TRBD1	few	CASTITGGDGETQYF	TGTGCCAGCACCATTACAGGGGGCGACGGAGAGACCCAGTACTTC
TRBJ1-1	TRBV10-3	TRBD1	few	CAISESGTVNTEAFF	TGTGCCATCAGTGAGTCCGGGACAGTGAACACTGAAGCTTTCTTT
TRBJ2-7	TRBV18	.	few	CASSGTELTYEQYF	TGTGCCAGCTCAGGGACGGAATTGACCTACGAGCAGTACTTC